Listed here are 27 T cell receptor beta chains from one sample, sequenced in a study of T-cell memory formation after mild COVID-19. MiXCR, applied by TCRdb to the 5' RACE reads, yields one record per CDR3 protein. The sample yields hundreds of thousands of distinct CDR3 sequences, 18% seen once. Sequenced material: PBMCs or a T cell subset sorted from them (not recorded which). These TCRs come from a young man who had mild COVID-19 (a few samples of this study predate the infection). Cell type and time point are not known.

CDR3 coding DNA: TGTGCCAGCTCACCTCGGCCAAACAATGAGCAGTTCTTC. It specifies CASSPRPNNEQFF. The chain joins TRBV18 to TRBJ2-1, with unresolved D. The germline V and J ends were trimmed by 3 bases and 5 bases, with 8 bases remaining between them. Germline V gives CDR1 KGHSH, CDR2 LQKENI. This CDR3 is 13 amino acids long. The whole variable domain, filled in from reference TRBV18 and TRBJ2-1, reads NAGVMQNPRHLVRRRGQEARLRCSPMKGHSHVYWYRQLPEEGLKFMVYLQKENIIDESGMPKERFSAEFPKEGPSILRIQQVVRGDSAAYFCASSPRPNNEQFFGPGTRLTVL.

The chain carries TRBV6-5 and TRBJ1-3; D is uncertain. Per germline, CDR1 MNHEY and CDR2 SVGAGI. The CDR3 length is 14 residues. V was pared by 2 bases and J by 0 bases, with 5 bases between. CDR3 in amino acids: CASSYRDSGNTIYF. The CDR3 DNA follows: TGTGCCAGCAGTTACAGGGACTCTGGAAACACCATATATTTT.

This clonotype came up once. The chain uses TRBV6-5 and TRBJ1-1; 8 bases map to TRBD1. From germline, CDR1 is MNHEY and CDR2 SVGAGI. The trim removed 6 bases at V and 1 base at J, leaving 4 bases unmatched. This CDR3 is 14 amino acids long. The CDR3 spells CASRRQGPNTEAFF. In DNA, the CDR3 is TGTGCCAGCAGAAGACAGGGGCCGAACACTGAAGCTTTCTTT.

This clonotype was observed a few times. The chain uses TRBV7-9 and TRBJ1-2; 8 nucleotides match TRBD1. Per the germline V gene, CDR1 is SEHNR and CDR2 is FQNEAQ (reference sequence). The CDR3 is made up of 17 amino acids. With 5 bases clipped from V and 4 bases from J, the junction kept 15 bases outside the gene matches. The CDR3 region is CASSRGQDPTAGYGYTF. In nucleotides, the CDR3 is TGTGCCAGCAGCAGGGGACAGGACCCCACGGCTGGCTATGGCTACACCTTC.

This clonotype has more than one count but fewer than ten. The rearrangement links TRBV6-5 to TRBJ2-3; D ambiguous. Germline-derived CDR1 and CDR2 are MNHEY and SVGAGI. CDR3 size: 16 residues. V lost 5 bases to trimming and J lost 8 bases, with 23 bases between them. DNA of the CDR3: TGTGCCAGCAGTCATAACGGGCCTAATTCCCTACTTACGCAGTATTTT. Translating gives CASSHNGPNSLLTQYF.

The gene calls are TRBV24-1 and TRBJ2-4; D not resolved. The CDR3 spans 13 residues. Between the trimmed V and J ends, which lost 3 bases and 9 bases, there was a span of 11 bases. CDR1 is KGHDR and CDR2 is SFDVKD in the germline V gene. This chain's CDR3 is CATSDPSYSIQYF. Written as DNA, the CDR3 is TGTGCCACCAGTGATCCATCGTATAGCATTCAGTACTTC.

There are a few counts of this clonotype. The chain uses TRBV7-3 and TRBJ2-3, with D unclear. Germline values: CDR1 SGHTA, CDR2 FQGTGA. Trimming took off 5 bases at V and 6 bases at J, with 12 bases between the two ends. The CDR3 consists of 13 residues. CDR3 residues: CASSASNPDTQYF. In nucleotides, the CDR3 is TGTGCCAGCAGCGCCTCCAATCCGGATACGCAGTATTTT.

In its sample, this clonotype was seen many times. This rearrangement joins TRBV5-1 to TRBJ2-7; possibly TRBD1 or TRBD2 for D (5 bases each). Germline values: CDR1 SGHRS, CDR2 YFSETQ. The CDR3 spans 16 residues. The V and J ends lost 1 base and 2 bases respectively, with 16 bases between them. The CDR3 loop is CASSLTSSGPTYEQYF. DNA of the CDR3: TGCGCCAGCAGCTTGACATCCTCGGGACCCACCTACGAGCAGTACTTC. Drawing the rest from reference TRBV5-1 and TRBJ2-7, the complete variable domain is KAGVTQTPRYLIKTRGQQVTLSCSPISGHRSVSWYQQTPGQGLQFLFEYFSETQRNKGNFPGRFSGRQFSNSRSEMNVSTLELGDSALYLCASSLTSSGPTYEQYFGPGTRLTVT.

CDR3 bases: TGTGCCAGCTCACCCCGGACAACGGTGAACACTGAAGCTTTCTTT. This gives the protein CASSPRTTVNTEAFF. The chain uses TRBV18 and TRBJ1-1, with D maybe TRBD1 (5 bases). Trimming took off 3 bases at V and 0 bases at J, with 11 bases between the two ends. The length of the CDR3 is 15 residues. Germline assignment: CDR1 KGHSH and CDR2 LQKENI. Full variable domain (rest looked up from reference TRBV18 and TRBJ1-1): NAGVMQNPRHLVRRRGQEARLRCSPMKGHSHVYWYRQLPEEGLKFMVYLQKENIIDESGMPKERFSAEFPKEGPSILRIQQVVRGDSAAYFCASSPRTTVNTEAFFGQGTRLTVV.

This clonotype was picked up a small number of times. J is TRBJ1-1 and V is TRBV7-3; D uncertain. Germline values: CDR1 SGHTA, CDR2 FQGTGA. This CDR3 is built from 13 residues. V was trimmed by 4 bases and J by 3 bases, leaving 9 bases between them. This chain's CDR3 is CASSSRVDTEAFF. CDR3 sequence (DNA): TGTGCCAGCAGCTCTAGGGTGGACACTGAAGCTTTCTTT.

This clonotype was detected only once. The J gene is TRBJ1-1, the V gene TRBV18; D gene uncertain. This CDR3 spans 13 amino acids. Trimming shortened V by 2 bases and J by 6 bases, and 10 bases separated the two germline ends. The germline gives CDR1 KGHSH, CDR2 LQKENI. The CDR3: CASSPSGSSEAFF. CDR3 coding DNA: TGTGCCAGCTCACCATCGGGGTCCTCTGAAGCTTTCTTT.

Only a few counts were recorded for this clonotype. V usage is TRBV28 and J usage is TRBJ2-1, with D perhaps given as TRBD1 or TRBD2 (6 bases each). The V end lost 2 bases, the J end lost 7 bases, and 12 bases lay between the germline ends. There are 14 residues in the CDR3. Germline values: CDR1 MDHEN, CDR2 SYDVKM. The CDR3 sequence: CASSLPGAGNEQFF. As DNA, the CDR3 is TGTGCCAGCAGTTTACCGGGGGCCGGTAATGAGCAGTTCTTC. The full variable domain, rest sourced from reference TRBV28 and TRBJ2-1, is DVKVTQSSRYLVKRTGEKVFLECVQDMDHENMFWYRQDPGLGLRLIYFSYDVKMKEKGDIPEGYSVSREKKERFSLILESASTNQTSMYLCASSLPGAGNEQFFGPGTRLTVL.

The chain couples TRBV5-1 to TRBJ2-1; maybe TRBD2 (6 bases). The length of the CDR3 is 13 residues. Trimming pared 3 bases from V and 6 bases from J, leaving 10 bases between. Germline values: CDR1 SGHRS, CDR2 YFSETQ. The CDR3 DNA reads as TGCGCCAGCAGCTGGGACTGGTCCAATGAGCAGTTCTTC. Encoded protein: CASSWDWSNEQFF.

The chain has TRBV29-1 and TRBJ1-1, with a possible D match to TRBD1 (6 bases). This CDR3 is 14 amino acids long. Looked up from germline, CDR1 is SQVTM and CDR2 is ANQGSEA. V was shortened by 5 bases and J by 0 bases, with 13 bases between the two germline ends. As DNA, the CDR3 is TGCAGCGTTAGGCAGGGGCTGTTGAACACTGAAGCTTTCTTT. It encodes CSVRQGLLNTEAFF.

V and J are TRBV7-3 and TRBJ2-3; D perhaps matches TRBD2 (6 bases). Trimming cost V 3 bases and J 2 bases, with 9 bases left between them. From germline, CDR1 is SGHTA and CDR2 FQGTGA. The CDR3 is made up of 14 amino acids. The CDR3 coding sequence is TGTGCCAGCAGCTTCGGCGGGGACACAGATACGCAGTATTTT. Translating it yields CASSFGGDTDTQYF.

The chain links TRBV7-2 to TRBJ2-1; TRBD1 might be the D (5 bases). The germline V and J ends were trimmed by 4 bases and 3 bases, with 7 bases remaining between them. The length of the CDR3 is 13 residues. CDR1 is SGHTA and CDR2 is FQGNSA in the germline V gene. The CDR3 nucleotides are TGTGCCAGCAGCTCCGGACACTACAATGAGCAGTTCTTC. Encoded protein: CASSSGHYNEQFF.

The chain combines TRBV2 with TRBJ2-7; the D is unclear. Germline V gene data show CDR1 as SNHLY and CDR2 as FYNNEI. The CDR3 is made up of 14 amino acids. The germline V and J ends were trimmed by 0 bases and 0 bases, with 6 bases remaining between them. Here the CDR3 reads CASSEAGTSYEQYV. Written as DNA, the CDR3 is TGTGCCAGCAGTGAAGCGGGAACCTCCTACGAGCAGTACGTC.

The chain is built from TRBV20-1 and TRBJ2-7; D could derive from TRBD1 or TRBD2 (5 bases each). The CDR3 spans 13 residues. The V gene's germline CDR1 is DFQATT and CDR2 SNEGSKA (reference sequence). V lost 6 bases to trimming and J lost 4 bases, with 16 bases between them. The CDR3 DNA follows: TGCAGTGCCCCGAGCGGTCAGGGTTACGAGCAGTACTTC. Amino acid sequence: CSAPSGQGYEQYF.

This sequence joins TRBV11-2 and TRBJ2-5; D may be TRBD1 (6 bases). V was cut by 2 bases and J by 4 bases, with 11 bases left in between. Germline values: CDR1 SGHAT, CDR2 FQNNGV. CDR3 size: 14 residues. The CDR3 protein is CASSLNRVGETQYF. In DNA form, the CDR3 reads TGTGCCAGCAGCTTAAACAGGGTTGGAGAGACCCAGTACTTC.

This clonotype has just a few counts. The chain combines TRBV6-1 with TRBJ2-6; D call uncertain. CDR1 and CDR2 from the germline V gene are MNHNS and SASEGT. Trimming took off 0 bases at V and 0 bases at J, with 9 bases between the two ends. This CDR3 has 17 amino acids. The CDR3 coding sequence is TGTGCCAGCAGTGAAGCGGGGTTAGGCTCTGGGGCCAACGTCCTGACTTTC. Translating it yields CASSEAGLGSGANVLTF.

The chain couples TRBV19 to TRBJ2-7, with 10 bases that match TRBD1. J gave up 3 bases and V 5 bases, and 10 bases lay outside the gene matches. The CDR3 is 16 amino acids. CDR1 LNHDA and CDR2 SQIVND come from the germline V gene (reference sequence). The CDR3 is CASSPAGTGDSYEQYF. CDR3 nucleotides: TGTGCCAGTAGTCCCGCCGGGACAGGGGACAGCTACGAGCAGTACTTC.

The chain uses TRBV9 and TRBJ2-5; 10 nucleotides align to TRBD1. Germline values: CDR1 SGDLS, CDR2 YYNGEE. The CDR3 totals 15 residues. Trimming cost V 3 bases and J 3 bases; bases outside gene matches: 5. CDR3 sequence: CASSGTGTGEETQYF. The CDR3 nucleotides read TGTGCCAGCAGCGGAACCGGGACAGGGGAAGAGACCCAGTACTTC. The full variable domain, rest sourced from reference TRBV9 and TRBJ2-5, is DSGVTQTPKHLITATGQRVTLRCSPRSGDLSVYWYQQSLDQGLQFLIQYYNGEERAKGNILERFSAQQFPDLHSELNLSSLELGDSALYFCASSGTGTGEETQYFGPGTRLLVL.

J is TRBJ2-1 and V is TRBV11-3, with D possibly matching TRBD1 (5 bases). Trimming took 0 bases from V and 0 from J, leaving 9 bases between them. The CDR3 consists of 16 residues. Germline V gene lookup returns CDR1 SGHNT and CDR2 YENEEA. The CDR3 loop reads CASSLEGQSSYNEQFF. In nucleotides, the CDR3 is TGTGCCAGCAGCTTAGAAGGACAAAGCTCCTACAATGAGCAGTTCTTC.

The chain employs TRBV29-1 and TRBJ2-1; tentatively, D is TRBD2 (5 bases). The CDR3 has 14 amino acids. V lost 6 bases and J lost 4, with 16 bases in between. Germline V gives CDR1 SQVTM, CDR2 ANQGSEA. The CDR3 region is CSVHTRSGYNEQFF. The DNA for the CDR3 is TGCAGCGTCCACACCAGGTCGGGGTACAATGAGCAGTTCTTC.

This clonotype has just a few counts. The V and J genes are TRBV5-1 and TRBJ2-1; 10 bases are shared with TRBD2. Germline-derived CDR1 and CDR2 are SGHRS and YFSETQ. V dropped 0 bases and J dropped 12; count of bases not matched to a gene: 9. The CDR3 sequence is 15 residues long. The CDR3 nucleotides read TGCGCCAGCAGCTTGGATCGGCTAGCGGGGGAAATGCAGTTCTTC. Protein product: CASSLDRLAGEMQFF.

This sequence joins TRBV30 and TRBJ2-3; 10 nucleotides line up with TRBD1. The germline V gene encodes CDR1 GTSNPN and CDR2 SVGIG (reference sequence). V lost 8 bases, J lost 6 bases, and 5 bases stayed unmatched. This CDR3 region has 12 residues. The CDR3 DNA reads TGTGCCGGGGGACAGGGGTTGGATACGCAGTATTTT. Translating it yields CAGGQGLDTQYF.

This clonotype showed up just once. V gene TRBV20-1 combines with J gene TRBJ1-2; D might be TRBD1 (6 bases). Looked up from germline, CDR1 is DFQATT and CDR2 is SNEGSKA (reference sequence). This CDR3 has 15 residues. V was cut by 3 bases and J by 7 bases, with 21 bases left in between. This CDR3 reads CSASRLNRVARGYTF. DNA for the CDR3: TGCAGTGCTAGCAGATTAAACAGGGTGGCGCGTGGCTACACCTTC.